The 8 T cell receptor beta chains below all came from one sample that was sequenced in a study of shared clonotypes between healthy human individuals. Repertoires were generated with immunoSEQ multiplex PCR, while TCRdb's copy carries only in-frame clones and drops some. The sample yields around 2,000,000 clones, roughly 94% seen once. The sequenced sample consisted of naive CD4+ T cells sorted from blood. Subset noted: CD45RA+ positively selected. The receptors here all came from a man aged 18-30 years in good health.

The chain is built from TRBV7-6 and TRBJ2-5, with 7 nucleotides matching TRBD1. Unmatched junction bases numbered 10, after V lost 5 bases and J lost 4 bases. This CDR3 contains 15 residues. Per germline, CDR1 SGHVS and CDR2 FNYEAQ. The CDR3 loop is CASSQGDITRETQYF. CDR3 DNA: TGTGCCAGCAGCCAGGGGGACATCACAAGAGAGACCCAGTACTTC.

The chain combines TRBV5-6 with TRBJ2-5, with D perhaps being TRBD1 or TRBD2 (5 bases each). Trimming removed 4 bases at V and 1 base at J, with 11 bases between. The CDR3 length is 14 residues. Looked up from germline, CDR1 is SGHDT and CDR2 is YYEEEE. CDR3 DNA: TGTGCCAGCAGCCGCCGGGACGGCCAAGAGACCCAGTACTTC. This translates into CASSRRDGQETQYF. The variable domain in full, with the rest retrieved from reference TRBV5-6 and TRBJ2-5, is DAGVTQSPTHLIKTRGQQVTLRCSPKSGHDTVSWYQQALGQGPQFIFQYYEEEERQRGNFPDRFSGHQFPNYSSELNVNALLLGDSALYLCASSRRDGQETQYFGPGTRLLVL.

The gene calls are TRBV6-4 and TRBJ2-2, with a tentative D call TRBD2 (6 bases). The CDR3 has 15 amino acids. Trimming removed 6 bases at V and 3 bases at J, with 14 bases between. Germline V CDR1 and CDR2: MRHNA, SNTAGT. The CDR3 protein is CASRRGGVDTGELFF. CDR3 nucleotide sequence: TGTGCCAGCAGACGCGGCGGGGTGGACACCGGGGAGCTGTTTTTT.

As concerns this clone: Since a much larger clone is just one base distant, this may be a read error. V gene TRBV6-6 combines with J gene TRBJ1-2, with TRBD1 identical over 7 bases. Trimming removed 6 bases from V and 4 bases from J; junction bases left unmatched: 5. The CDR3 is 13 residues long. Germline V gives CDR1 MNHNY, CDR2 SVGAGI (reference sequence). The CDR3 here is CASSPTGIYGYTF. CDR3 sequence (DNA): TGTGCCAGCAGCCCGACAGGGATCTATGGCTACACCTTC.

The chain joins TRBV11-2 to TRBJ1-1; no firm D call. The V end was cut by 1 base, the J end by 0 bases, with 9 bases between. The CDR3 is made up of 15 amino acids. In germline, CDR1 is SGHAT, CDR2 FQNNGV. The CDR3, as DNA: TGTGCCAGCAGCTTAGGGCAGAACCTGAACACTGAAGCTTTCTTT. This codes for CASSLGQNLNTEAFF.

The rearrangement uses TRBV7-3 and TRBJ2-7, with D unresolved. The germline gives CDR1 SGHTA, CDR2 FQGTGA. V gave up 2 bases and J gave up 5 bases, with 19 bases separating them. The CDR3 contains 16 residues. The CDR3 loop reads CASSLQGDSRLDEQYF. For the CDR3, the DNA is TGTGCCAGCAGCTTACAAGGAGACTCCCGTCTGGACGAGCAGTACTTC.

V gene TRBV9 combines with J gene TRBJ1-5; D call uncertain. Trimming removed 7 bases from V and 7 bases from J, with 12 bases in between. The CDR3 spans 12 residues. Germline V lookup: CDR1 SGDLS, CDR2 YYNGEE. CDR3 DNA sequence: TGTGCCAGCGGAGACGGGGAACAGCCCCAGCATTTT. It encodes CASGDGEQPQHF.

V usage is TRBV6-6 and J usage is TRBJ1-5; D not certain. This CDR3 spans 14 amino acids. The germline V and J ends were trimmed by 7 bases and 4 bases, with 14 bases remaining between them. Germline V gene data show CDR1 as MNHNY and CDR2 as SVGAGI (reference sequence). CDR3 sequence reads: CASTYGNENQPQHF. The CDR3 DNA follows: TGTGCCAGCACCTACGGCAACGAAAATCAGCCCCAGCATTTT.